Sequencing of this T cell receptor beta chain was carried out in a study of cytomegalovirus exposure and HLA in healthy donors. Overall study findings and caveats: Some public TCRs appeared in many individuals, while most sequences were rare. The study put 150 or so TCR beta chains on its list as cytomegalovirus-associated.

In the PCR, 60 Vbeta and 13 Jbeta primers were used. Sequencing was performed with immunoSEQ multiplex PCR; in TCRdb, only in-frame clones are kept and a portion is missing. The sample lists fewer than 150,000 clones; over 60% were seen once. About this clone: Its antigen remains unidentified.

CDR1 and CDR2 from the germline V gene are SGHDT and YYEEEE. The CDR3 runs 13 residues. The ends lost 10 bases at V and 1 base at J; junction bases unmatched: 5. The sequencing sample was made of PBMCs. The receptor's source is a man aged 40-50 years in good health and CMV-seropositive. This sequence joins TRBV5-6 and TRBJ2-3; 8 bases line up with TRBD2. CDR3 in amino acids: CAGALAGTDTQYF. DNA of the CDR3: TGTGCCGGGGCACTAGCGGGCACAGATACGCAGTATTTT.